What follows are 11 T cell receptor beta chains derived from one specimen sequenced in a study of tumor-infiltrating lymphocytes in primary liver carcinoma. Co-extraction yielded RNA and DNA from around 20-30 mg of unsorted bulk tissue. Using a constant-region primer together with ProtoScript II reverse transcriptase, TCR beta cDNA was made from around 500 ng of total RNA. Libraries covering TCR beta were generated through three nested multiplex PCR rounds (using a slightly modified ARM-PCR). TRBV1-TRBV30 forward and Cbeta reverse primers drove the first two roughly 10-cycle rounds. TCRdb used MiXCR to reprocess the multiplex PCR reads, holding one entry per CDR3 protein. The table includes about 130,000 distinct CDR3 sequences, around 64% detected once. The specimen sequenced was liver tumor tissue from sampling region 3. The subset was: tumor region T3, left-lateral pole. Source of these receptors: a woman aged 55-70 years with primary liver carcinoma and hepatitis B virus infection.

Notes on this clonotype: The CDR3 does not end in the conserved phenylalanine or tryptophan, so this is likely a read error. This rearrangement joins TRBV11-2 to TRBJ2-2; the D is unclear. The CDR3 sequence is 16 residues long. Germline V CDR1 and CDR2: SGHAT, FQNNGV. The CDR3 spells CASSDGRNTNTEELFL. The DNA for the CDR3 is TGTGCCAGCAGCGACGGACGCAATACGAACACCGAGGAGCTGTTTCTT.

This clonotype was counted many times. The chain is built from TRBV6-6 and TRBJ1-4, with TRBD1 as a possible D gene (5 bases). This CDR3 contains 14 residues. Trimming pared 3 bases from V and 7 bases from J, leaving 12 bases between. Germline assignment: CDR1 MNHNY and CDR2 SVGAGI (reference sequence). The CDR3 loop reads CASSYGASGEKLFF. The CDR3 DNA reads TGTGCCAGCAGTTATGGGGCGTCGGGTGAAAAACTGTTTTTT.

This clonotype was detected many times. The chain has TRBV6-5 and TRBJ2-5; the match to TRBD2 covers 7 bases. The CDR3 is 18 amino acids. Trimming cost V 0 bases and J 7 bases; bases outside gene matches: 17. Looked up from germline, CDR1 is MNHEY and CDR2 is SVGAGI. The CDR3 DNA sequence: TGTGCCAGCAGTTACTCGATCAGGGCTAGCGGTCGCCGGGGGACCCAGTACTTC. This codes for CASSYSIRASGRRGTQYF.

This clonotype was counted only a few times. A much larger clone sits a single nucleotide away, making a read error possible. V is TRBV29-1 and J is TRBJ2-1, with 8 bases that match TRBD2. The CDR3 extends over 14 amino acids. The V gene's germline CDR1 is SQVTM and CDR2 ANQGSEA. CDR3 sequence: CSVEKAGVTNGQFF. The DNA for the CDR3 is TGCAGCGTTGAAAAAGCGGGAGTGACAAATGGGCAGTTCTTC.

This clonotype is a singleton in its sample. The junction shows a germline mismatch at one end, possibly a read error. V usage is TRBV6-6 and J usage is TRBJ2-3, with D unresolved. The CDR3 runs 15 residues. The germline CDR1 and CDR2 sequences are MNHNY and SVGAGI (reference sequence). CDR3 sequence reads: CASIYGGPRTDTQYF. CDR3 DNA sequence: TGTGCCAGCATTTACGGCGGACCTCGCACAGATACGCAGTATTTT.

Within the sample, this clonotype is medium-sized. The genes are TRBV4-2 and TRBJ1-3; a possible D gene is TRBD1 (5 bases). The CDR3 is 16 residues long. CDR1 and CDR2 (germline): LGHNA, YNFKEQ. V was shortened by 0 bases and J by 2 bases, with 11 bases between the two germline ends. CDR3 amino acids: CASSQDEGDTGNTIYF. The CDR3 bases are TGTGCCAGCAGCCAAGATGAAGGGGATACTGGAAACACCATATATTTT.

This clonotype has only a few counts. This chain uses TRBV5-1 with TRBJ2-7; D is ambiguous. In germline, CDR1 is SGHRS, CDR2 YFSETQ. CDR3 length: 17 residues. Trimming left V 1 base short and J 0 bases short, with 17 bases between. DNA of the CDR3: TGCGCCAGCAGCTTGCCTACCCAGGCCTCCTCCTCCTACGAGCAGTACTTC. The encoded protein is CASSLPTQASSSYEQYF.

This chain uses TRBV11-2 with TRBJ2-3; D may be TRBD2 (5 bases). This CDR3 region has 14 residues. The germline gives CDR1 SGHAT, CDR2 FQNNGV. V was clipped by 9 bases and J by 4 bases, with 17 bases between them. The CDR3 protein is CARSPAGRADTQYF. The CDR3 region has the DNA TGTGCCAGAAGTCCAGCCGGGCGGGCAGATACGCAGTATTTT.

The CDR3 spells CASSLQGGAFF. The CDR3 DNA follows: TGTGCCAGCAGTCTTCAGGGGGGGGCTTTCTTT. The gene calls are TRBV28 and TRBJ1-1; 7 bases are shared with TRBD1. Trimming cost V 5 bases and J 11 bases; bases outside gene matches: 5. Germline V gene data show CDR1 as MDHEN and CDR2 as SYDVKM. The CDR3 covers 11 residues.

To note about this clonotype: A much larger clonotype is one base distant, so this may be a read error. V gene TRBV29-1 combines with J gene TRBJ1-4, with a tentative D call TRBD1 (5 bases). Germline V gene data show CDR1 as SQVTM and CDR2 as ANQGSEA. With 7 bases removed from V and 0 bases from J, the gap between germline ends came to 18 bases. This CDR3 has 16 residues. The CDR3 is CSAKGGAGATNEKLFF. In DNA form, the CDR3 reads TGCAGCGCCAAGGGAGGGGCCGGGGCAACTAATGAAAAACTGTTTTTT.

This clonotype was seen just once. The junction and the germline gene differ at one end; a read error may be behind it. The chain carries TRBV4-1 and TRBJ1-1; D remains unclear. Germline CDR1 and CDR2: MGHRA and YSYEKL. CDR3 length: 16 residues. Written as DNA, the CDR3 is TGCGCCAGTAGCCAAGGCCCAAGGAGTGGGTACACTGAAGCTTTCTTT. Translated, it gives CASSQGPRSGYTEAFF.